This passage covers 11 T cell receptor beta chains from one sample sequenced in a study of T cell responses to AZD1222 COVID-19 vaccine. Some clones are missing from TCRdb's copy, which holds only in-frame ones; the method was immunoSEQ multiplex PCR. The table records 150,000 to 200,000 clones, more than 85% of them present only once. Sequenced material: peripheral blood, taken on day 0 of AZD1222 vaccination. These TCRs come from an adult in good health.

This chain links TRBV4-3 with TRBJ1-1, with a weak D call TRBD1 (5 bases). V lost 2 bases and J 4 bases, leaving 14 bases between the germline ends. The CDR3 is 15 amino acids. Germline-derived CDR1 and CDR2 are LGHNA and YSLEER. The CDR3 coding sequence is TGCGCCAGCAGCCAATCGGAGGGGTTTCCCACTGAAGCTTTCTTT. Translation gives CASSQSEGFPTEAFF.

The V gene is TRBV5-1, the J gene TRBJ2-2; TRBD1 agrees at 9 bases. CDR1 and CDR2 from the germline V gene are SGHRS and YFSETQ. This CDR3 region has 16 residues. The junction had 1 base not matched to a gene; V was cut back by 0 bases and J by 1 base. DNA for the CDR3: TGCGCCAGCAGCTTGGGGGGACAGGGGAACACCGGGGAGCTGTTTTTT. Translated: CASSLGGQGNTGELFF. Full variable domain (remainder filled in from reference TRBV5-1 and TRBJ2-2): KAGVTQTPRYLIKTRGQQVTLSCSPISGHRSVSWYQQTPGQGLQFLFEYFSETQRNKGNFPGRFSGRQFSNSRSEMNVSTLELGDSALYLCASSLGGQGNTGELFFGEGSRLTVL.

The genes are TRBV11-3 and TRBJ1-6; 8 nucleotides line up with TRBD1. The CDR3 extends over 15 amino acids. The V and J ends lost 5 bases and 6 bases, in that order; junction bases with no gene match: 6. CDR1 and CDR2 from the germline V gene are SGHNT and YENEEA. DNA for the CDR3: TGTGCCAGCAGCCTACGGGGACAGGCTAATTCACCCCTCCACTTT. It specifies CASSLRGQANSPLHF.

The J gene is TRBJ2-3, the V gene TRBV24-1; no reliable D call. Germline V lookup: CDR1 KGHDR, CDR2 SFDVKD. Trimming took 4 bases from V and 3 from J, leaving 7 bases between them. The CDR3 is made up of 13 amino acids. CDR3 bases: TGTGCCACCAGTGACCCTGGGACAGATACGCAGTATTTT. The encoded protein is CATSDPGTDTQYF.

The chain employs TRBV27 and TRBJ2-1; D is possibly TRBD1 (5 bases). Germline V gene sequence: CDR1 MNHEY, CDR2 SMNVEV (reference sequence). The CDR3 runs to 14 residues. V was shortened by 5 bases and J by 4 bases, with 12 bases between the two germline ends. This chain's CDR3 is CASSIGHSYNEQFF. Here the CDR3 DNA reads TGTGCCAGCAGTATCGGACACTCTTACAATGAGCAGTTCTTC.

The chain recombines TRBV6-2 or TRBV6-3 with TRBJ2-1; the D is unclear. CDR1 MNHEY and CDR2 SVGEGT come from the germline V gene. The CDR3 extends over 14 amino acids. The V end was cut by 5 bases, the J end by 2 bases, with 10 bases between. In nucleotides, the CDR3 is TGTGCCAGCAGTCCCCTGGTCCCCTACAATGAGCAGTTCTTC. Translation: CASSPLVPYNEQFF.

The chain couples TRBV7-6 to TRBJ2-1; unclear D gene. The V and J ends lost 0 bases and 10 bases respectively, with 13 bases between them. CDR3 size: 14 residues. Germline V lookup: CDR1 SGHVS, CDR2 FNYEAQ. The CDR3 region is CASSLAEASTEQFF. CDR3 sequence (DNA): TGTGCCAGCAGCTTAGCTGAGGCCTCGACCGAGCAGTTCTTC. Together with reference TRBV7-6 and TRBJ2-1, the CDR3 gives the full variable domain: GAGVSQSPRYKVTKRGQDVALRCDPISGHVSLYWYRQALGQGPEFLTYFNYEAQQDKSGLPNDRFSAERPEGSISTLTIQRTEQRDSAMYRCASSLAEASTEQFFGPGTRLTVL.

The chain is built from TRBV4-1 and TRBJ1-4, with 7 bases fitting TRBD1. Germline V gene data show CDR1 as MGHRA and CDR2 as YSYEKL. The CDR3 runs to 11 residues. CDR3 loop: CATGLNEKLFF. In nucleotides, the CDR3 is TGCGCGACAGGGCTTAATGAAAAACTGTTTTTT.

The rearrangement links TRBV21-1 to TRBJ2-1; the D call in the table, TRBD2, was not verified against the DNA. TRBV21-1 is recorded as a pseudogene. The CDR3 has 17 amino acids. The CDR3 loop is CASSKPAGLAGGPEQFF. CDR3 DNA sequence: TGTGCCAGCAGCAAGCCCGCGGGACTAGCGGGAGGGCCTGAGCAGTTCTTC.

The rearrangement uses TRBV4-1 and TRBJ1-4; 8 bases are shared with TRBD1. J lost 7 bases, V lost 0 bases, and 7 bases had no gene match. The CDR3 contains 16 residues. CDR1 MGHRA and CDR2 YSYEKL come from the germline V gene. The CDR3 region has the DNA TGCGCCAGCAGCCAAGATGGCCAGGGGGCGGGTGAAAAACTGTTTTTT. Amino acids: CASSQDGQGAGEKLFF.

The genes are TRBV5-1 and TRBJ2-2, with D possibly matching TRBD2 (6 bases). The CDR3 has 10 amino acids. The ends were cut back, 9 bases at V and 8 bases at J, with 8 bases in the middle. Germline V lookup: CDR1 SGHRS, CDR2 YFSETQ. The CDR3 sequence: CANGGGELFF. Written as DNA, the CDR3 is TGCGCCAACGGAGGGGGGGAGCTGTTTTTT.